The source of this TCR beta chain is a study of T cells in Graves' hyperthyroidism and ophthalmopathy. Amplified regions were TCR beta CDR3 sequences from RNA transcripts. RT-PCR in the first round (using the HTBI primer set) targeted the TCR CDR3. TCRdb used MiXCR to reprocess the multiplex PCR reads, holding one entry per CDR3 protein. The sample has approximately 740,000 distinct CDR3 sequences, 14% seen once; the top ten hold 9.5% to 13%. In its sample, this clonotype was seen many times. After removal of 5 bases from V and 5 bases from J, the junction contained 8 bases not matched to a gene. The CDR3 contains 17 residues. CDR1 and CDR2 from the germline V gene are SGHAT and FQNNGV.

The sequence was collected from a woman aged 18-29 years with Graves' hyperthyroidism. Sequences were obtained from blood. The genes are TRBV11-2 and TRBJ2-4, with 14 bases that match TRBD2. For the CDR3, the DNA is TGTGCCAGCAGCGTAGGTGTGACTAGCGGGAGGGAAAACATTCAGTACTTC. Translation: CASSVGVTSGRENIQYF.